The source of this T cell receptor beta chain is a study of blood T cell repertoires in COVID-19. TCRdb's table, derived via immunoSEQ multiplex PCR, lists solely in-frame clones and lacks some. The data show over 200,000 clones, less than 85% seen once. The CDR3 extends over 15 amino acids. Trimming removed 0 bases at V and 0 bases at J, with 9 bases between. CDR1 and CDR2 from the germline V gene are LGHDT and YNNKEL (reference sequence). Sequencing was carried out using peripheral blood. The chain employs TRBV3-1 (or the pseudogene TRBV3-2) and TRBJ2-7, with unresolved D. This clonotype originated in a woman in her sixties or seventies with active or convalescent COVID-19. This CDR3 reads CASSQDPASSYEQYF. In nucleotides, the CDR3 is TGTGCCAGCAGCCAAGATCCAGCTAGCTCCTACGAGCAGTACTTC.